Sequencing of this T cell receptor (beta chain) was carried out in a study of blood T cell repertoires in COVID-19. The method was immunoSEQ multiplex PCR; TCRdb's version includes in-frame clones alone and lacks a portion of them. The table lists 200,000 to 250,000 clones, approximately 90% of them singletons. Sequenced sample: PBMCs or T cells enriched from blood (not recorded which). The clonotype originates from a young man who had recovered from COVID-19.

CDR3 loop: CASSLDRGMRDTQYF. CDR3 DNA: TGTGCCAGCAGTCTGGACAGGGGAATGCGAGATACGCAGTATTTT. J is TRBJ2-3 and V is TRBV28; TRBD1 matches at 9 bases. With V trimmed by 5 bases and J by 5 bases, 8 bases remained unmatched. The germline V gene has CDR1 MDHEN and CDR2 SYDVKM. The CDR3 sequence is 15 residues long.